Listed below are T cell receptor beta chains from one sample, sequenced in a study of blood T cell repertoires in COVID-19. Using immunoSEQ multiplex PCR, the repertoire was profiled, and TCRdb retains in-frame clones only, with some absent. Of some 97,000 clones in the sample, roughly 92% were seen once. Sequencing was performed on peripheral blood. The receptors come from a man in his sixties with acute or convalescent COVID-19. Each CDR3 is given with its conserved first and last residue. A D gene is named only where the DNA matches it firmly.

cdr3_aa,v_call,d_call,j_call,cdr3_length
CAISETEGNTIYF,TRBV10-3,NA,TRBJ1-3,13
CSVEDPLGTGAYNEQFF,TRBV29-1,TRBD1,TRBJ2-1,17
CASGRKDRGTVLRTTDTQYF,TRBV13,TRBD1,TRBJ2-3,20
CASSQGPDRVAEKLFF,TRBV4-1,TRBD1,TRBJ1-4,16
CASSPSDSSHQPQHF,TRBV18,NA,TRBJ1-5,15
CASSPTSGSGTGELFF,TRBV7-3,TRBD2,TRBJ2-2,16
CASSNTGTGISYNSPLHF,TRBV28,TRBD1,TRBJ1-6,18
CASTPGQGWREGYNEQFF,TRBV19,NA,TRBJ2-1,18
CAWSVPGGGLGTEAFF,TRBV30,NA,TRBJ1-1,16
CATSRISGTGSNNEQFF,TRBV15,TRBD1,TRBJ2-1,17
CASSRMGQGDEAFF,TRBV11-3,TRBD1,TRBJ1-1,14
CASSLGAGSQYNEQFF,TRBV5-1,TRBD2,TRBJ2-1,16
CASSLFGRDRGNEQFF,TRBV5-4,TRBD1,TRBJ2-1,16
CASSESQDREINSNQPQHF,TRBV6-4,NA,TRBJ1-5,19
CASSRGGPNEQFF,TRBV6-5,NA,TRBJ2-1,13
CASSPQGEQYF,TRBV6-2/TRBV6-3,NA,TRBJ2-7,11
CASSSIRIRQGHEQFF,TRBV28,TRBD1,TRBJ2-1,16
CASAFGGHTEAFF,TRBV27,NA,TRBJ1-1,13
CASSIGGQSEKLFF,TRBV19,NA,TRBJ1-4,14
CASGGRELNEQFF,TRBV28,NA,TRBJ2-1,13
CAGRLEIINEQFF,TRBV21-1,NA,TRBJ2-1,13
CAWSNWGLNSGNTIYF,TRBV30,NA,TRBJ1-3,16
CASSRGAGGSNTGELFF,TRBV19,NA,TRBJ2-2,17
CASSLAPWRENTGELFF,TRBV5-1,NA,TRBJ2-2,17
CASRPGHDTEAFF,TRBV7-6,NA,TRBJ1-1,13
CASGLRGQGNTEAFF,TRBV3-1/TRBV3-2,TRBD1,TRBJ1-1,15
CASSQLRSGNTIYF,TRBV4-1,NA,TRBJ1-3,14
CASSQRQATIYF,TRBV3-1/TRBV3-2,NA,TRBJ1-3,12
CAIRGGGNTEAFF,TRBV10-3,NA,TRBJ1-1,13
CASSLGPSGSAYNEQFF,TRBV18,TRBD2,TRBJ2-1,17
CASSSLQGSRNTIYF,TRBV5-6,NA,TRBJ1-3,15
CASRKAQGDYGYTF,TRBV5-1,NA,TRBJ1-2,14
CASSPSTGFGYTF,TRBV18,TRBD1,TRBJ1-2,13
CASSLVSLSNYGYTF,TRBV5-6,NA,TRBJ1-2,15
CASSRRLAGADTQYF,TRBV3-1/TRBV3-2,TRBD2,TRBJ2-3,15
CASSPLGQNQNIQYF,TRBV18,TRBD1,TRBJ2-4,15
CASSAAVAGDDTDTQYF,TRBV9,TRBD2,TRBJ2-3,17
CASSQVMRVGSGNTIYF,TRBV3-1/TRBV3-2,NA,TRBJ1-3,17
CASSLYRVNSPLHF,TRBV14,NA,TRBJ1-6,14
CASSPRRSGANVLTF,TRBV3-1/TRBV3-2,NA,TRBJ2-6,15
CASSLSPGSSYNEQFF,TRBV27,NA,TRBJ2-1,16
CASSPDSSPIMNTEAFF,TRBV18,NA,TRBJ1-1,17
CASRDRLDTEAFF,TRBV19,NA,TRBJ1-1,13
CASNRARGTGELFF,TRBV5-1,NA,TRBJ2-2,14
CASSLGQNDNYGYTF,TRBV11-2,NA,TRBJ1-2,15
CASSGGIAGGPHEQFF,TRBV10-1,TRBD2,TRBJ2-1,16
CASTVRGTANTGELFF,TRBV5-1,NA,TRBJ2-2,16
CASSLGQGENEKLFF,TRBV13,TRBD1,TRBJ1-4,15
CASSPSMRDTGELFF,TRBV7-9,NA,TRBJ2-2,15
CATSIPTGMIETQYF,TRBV15,TRBD1,TRBJ2-5,15
CASSLAGTGPSGNTIYF,TRBV7-3,TRBD1,TRBJ1-3,17
CATSDPGQGLTDTQYF,TRBV24-1,TRBD1,TRBJ2-3,16
CASSEFDRGLYNEQFF,TRBV6-1,TRBD1,TRBJ2-1,16